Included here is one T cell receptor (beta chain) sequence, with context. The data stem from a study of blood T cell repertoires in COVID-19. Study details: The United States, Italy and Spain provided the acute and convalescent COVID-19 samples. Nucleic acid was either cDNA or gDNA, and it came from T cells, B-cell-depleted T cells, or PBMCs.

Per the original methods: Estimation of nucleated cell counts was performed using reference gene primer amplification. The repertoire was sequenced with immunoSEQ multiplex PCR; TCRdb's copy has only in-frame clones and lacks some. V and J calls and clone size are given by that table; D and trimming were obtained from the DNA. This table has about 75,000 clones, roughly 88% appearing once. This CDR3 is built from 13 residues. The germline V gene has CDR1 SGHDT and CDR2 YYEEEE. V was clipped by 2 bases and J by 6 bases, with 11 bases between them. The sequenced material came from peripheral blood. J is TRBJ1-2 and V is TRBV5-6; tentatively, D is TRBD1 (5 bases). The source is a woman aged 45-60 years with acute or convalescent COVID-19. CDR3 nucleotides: TGTGCCAGCAGCTTCGGGGGGGAGGATGGCTACACCTTC. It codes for CASSFGGEDGYTF.